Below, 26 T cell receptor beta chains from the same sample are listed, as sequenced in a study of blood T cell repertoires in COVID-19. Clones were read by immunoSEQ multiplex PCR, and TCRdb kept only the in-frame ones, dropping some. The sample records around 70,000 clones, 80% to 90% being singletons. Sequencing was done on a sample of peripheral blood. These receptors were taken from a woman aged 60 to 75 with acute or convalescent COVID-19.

Here the CDR3 DNA reads TGTGCCAGCAGTGCTAGCGGCGAGCAGTACTTC. This gives the protein CASSASGEQYF. The rearrangement joins TRBV6-2 or TRBV6-3 to TRBJ2-7; TRBD2 matches at 7 bases. The CDR3 sequence is 11 residues long. The ends lost 5 bases at V and 6 bases at J; junction bases unmatched: 1. In germline, CDR1 is MNHEY, CDR2 SVGEGT.

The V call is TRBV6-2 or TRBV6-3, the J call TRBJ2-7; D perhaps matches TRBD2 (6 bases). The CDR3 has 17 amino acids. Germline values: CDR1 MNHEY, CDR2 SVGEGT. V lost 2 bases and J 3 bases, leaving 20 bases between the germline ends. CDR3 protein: CASSYLSSGTPSYEQYF. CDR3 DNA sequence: TGTGCCAGCAGTTACCTATCGTCCGGGACTCCTAGCTACGAGCAGTACTTC.

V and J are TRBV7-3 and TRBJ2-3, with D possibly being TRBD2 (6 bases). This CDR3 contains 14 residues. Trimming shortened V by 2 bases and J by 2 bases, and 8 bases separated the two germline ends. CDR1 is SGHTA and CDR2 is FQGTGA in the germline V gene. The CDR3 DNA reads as TGTGCCAGCAGCTTAGCGGGAATCACAGATACGCAGTATTTT. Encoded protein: CASSLAGITDTQYF.

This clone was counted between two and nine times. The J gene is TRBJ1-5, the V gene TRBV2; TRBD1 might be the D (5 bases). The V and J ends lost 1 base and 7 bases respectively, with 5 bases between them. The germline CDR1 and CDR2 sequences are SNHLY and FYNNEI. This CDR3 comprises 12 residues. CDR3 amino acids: CASSEDRQPQHF. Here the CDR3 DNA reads TGTGCCAGCAGTGAAGACAGGCAGCCCCAGCATTTT.

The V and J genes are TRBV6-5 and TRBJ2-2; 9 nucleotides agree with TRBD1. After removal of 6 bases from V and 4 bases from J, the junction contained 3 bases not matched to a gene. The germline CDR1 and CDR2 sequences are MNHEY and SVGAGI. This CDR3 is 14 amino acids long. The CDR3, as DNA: TGTGCCAGCAGGCTGACAGGGGGCACCGGGGAGCTGTTTTTT. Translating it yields CASRLTGGTGELFF.

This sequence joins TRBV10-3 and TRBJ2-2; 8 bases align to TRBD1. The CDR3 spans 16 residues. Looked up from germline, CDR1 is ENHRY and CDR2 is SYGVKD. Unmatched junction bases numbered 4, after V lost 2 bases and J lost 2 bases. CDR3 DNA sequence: TGTGCCATCAGTGAGGTCAGGGGGCCAAACACCGGGGAGCTGTTTTTT. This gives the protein CAISEVRGPNTGELFF.

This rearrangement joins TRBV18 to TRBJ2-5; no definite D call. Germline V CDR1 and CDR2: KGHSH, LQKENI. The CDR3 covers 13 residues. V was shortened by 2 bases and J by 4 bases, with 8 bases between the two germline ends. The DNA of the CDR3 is TGTGCCAGCTCACCAGAGAGATCAGAGACCCAGTACTTC. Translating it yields CASSPERSETQYF.

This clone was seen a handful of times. CDR3 residues: CASSLVEGVNQPQHF. The CDR3, as DNA: TGTGCCAGCAGCTTAGTGGAGGGAGTCAATCAGCCCCAGCATTTT. The V call is TRBV11-2, the J call TRBJ1-5; D is unresolved. Trimming shortened V by 1 base and J by 3 bases, and 10 bases separated the two germline ends. Germline CDR1 is SGHAT and CDR2 is FQNNGV. The CDR3 runs 15 residues.

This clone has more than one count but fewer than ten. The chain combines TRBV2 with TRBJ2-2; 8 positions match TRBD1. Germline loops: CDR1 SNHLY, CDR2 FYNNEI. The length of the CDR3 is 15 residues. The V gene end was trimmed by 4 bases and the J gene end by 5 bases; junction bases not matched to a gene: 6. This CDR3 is CASSVADRVTGELFF. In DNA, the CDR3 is TGTGCCAGCAGTGTGGCGGACAGGGTGACCGGGGAGCTGTTTTTT.

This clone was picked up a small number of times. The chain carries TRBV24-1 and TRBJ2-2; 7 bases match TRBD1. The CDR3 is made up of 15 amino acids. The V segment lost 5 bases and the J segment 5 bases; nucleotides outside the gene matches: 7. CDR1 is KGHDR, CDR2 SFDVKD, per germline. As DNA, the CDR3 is TGTGCCACCAGTGCCTGGCAGGGGGAAACCGGGGAGCTGTTTTTT. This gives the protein CATSAWQGETGELFF.

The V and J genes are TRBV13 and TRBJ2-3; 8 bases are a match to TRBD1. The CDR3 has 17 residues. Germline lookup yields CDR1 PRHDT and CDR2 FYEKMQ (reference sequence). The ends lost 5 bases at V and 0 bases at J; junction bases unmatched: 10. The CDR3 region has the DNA TGTGCCAGCAGCCCGGTACTACAGGGGGGAAGCACAGATACGCAGTATTTT. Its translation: CASSPVLQGGSTDTQYF.

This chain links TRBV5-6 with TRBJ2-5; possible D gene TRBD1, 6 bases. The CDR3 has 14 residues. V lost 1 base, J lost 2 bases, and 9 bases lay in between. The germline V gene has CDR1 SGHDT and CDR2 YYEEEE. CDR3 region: CASSLLGQQETQYF. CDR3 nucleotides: TGTGCCAGCAGCTTGCTCGGACAGCAAGAGACCCAGTACTTC.

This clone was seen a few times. As DNA, the CDR3 is TGTGCCAGCAGGACCGGGGGCACAGATACGCAGTATTTT. Translation gives CASRTGGTDTQYF. The chain links TRBV12-3 or TRBV12-4 to TRBJ2-3, with a weak D call TRBD2 (5 bases). The V end was cut by 6 bases, the J end by 1 base, with 8 bases between. The CDR3 sequence is 13 residues long.

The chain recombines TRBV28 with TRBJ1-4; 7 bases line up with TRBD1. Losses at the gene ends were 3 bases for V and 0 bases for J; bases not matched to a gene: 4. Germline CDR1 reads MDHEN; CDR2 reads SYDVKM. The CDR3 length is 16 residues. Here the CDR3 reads CASSFPRGSTNEKLFF. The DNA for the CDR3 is TGTGCCAGCAGTTTCCCCAGGGGGTCAACTAATGAAAAACTGTTTTTT.

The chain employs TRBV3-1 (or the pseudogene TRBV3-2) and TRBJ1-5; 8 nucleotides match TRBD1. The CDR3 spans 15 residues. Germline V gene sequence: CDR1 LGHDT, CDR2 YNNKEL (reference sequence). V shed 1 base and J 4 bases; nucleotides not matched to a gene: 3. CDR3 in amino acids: CASSQGTGRNQPQHF. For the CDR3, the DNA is TGTGCCAGCAGCCAAGGGACAGGGAGAAATCAGCCCCAGCATTTT.

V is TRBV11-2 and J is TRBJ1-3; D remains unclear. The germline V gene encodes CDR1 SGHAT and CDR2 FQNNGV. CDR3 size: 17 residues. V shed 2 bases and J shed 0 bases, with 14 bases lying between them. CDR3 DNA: TGTGCCAGCAGCTTAATAAGGCAGAACTACTCTGGAAACACCATATATTTT. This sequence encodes CASSLIRQNYSGNTIYF.

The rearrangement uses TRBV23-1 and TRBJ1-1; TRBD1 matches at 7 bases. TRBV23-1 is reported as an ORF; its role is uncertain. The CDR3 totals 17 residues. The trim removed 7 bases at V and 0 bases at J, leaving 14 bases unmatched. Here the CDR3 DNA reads TGCGCCAGCAATCCCGGTAAGAGGGGGCGATTGAACACTGAAGCTTTCTTT. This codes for CASNPGKRGRLNTEAFF.

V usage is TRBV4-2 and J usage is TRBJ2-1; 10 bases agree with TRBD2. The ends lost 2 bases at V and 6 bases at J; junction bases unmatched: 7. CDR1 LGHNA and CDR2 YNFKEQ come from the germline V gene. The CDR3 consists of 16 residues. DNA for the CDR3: TGTGCCAGCAGCCAAAATACCGGGACTAGCGCCAATGAGCAGTTCTTC. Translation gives CASSQNTGTSANEQFF.

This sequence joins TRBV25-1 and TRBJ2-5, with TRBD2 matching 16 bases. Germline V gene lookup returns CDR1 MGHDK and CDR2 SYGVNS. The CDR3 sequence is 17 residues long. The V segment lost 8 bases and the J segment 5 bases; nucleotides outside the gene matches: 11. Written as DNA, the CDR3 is TGTGCCAGCTTGGGACTAGCGGGGGGGCCGAGATATGAGACCCAGTACTTC. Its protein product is CASLGLAGGPRYETQYF.

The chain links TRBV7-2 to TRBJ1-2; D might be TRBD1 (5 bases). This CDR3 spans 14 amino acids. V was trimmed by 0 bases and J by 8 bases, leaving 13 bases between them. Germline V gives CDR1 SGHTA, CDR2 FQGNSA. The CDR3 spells CASSLAVGPRGYTF. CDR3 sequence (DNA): TGTGCCAGCAGCTTAGCCGTGGGGCCCCGGGGCTACACCTTC.

CDR3 loop: CASSERTSGTEAFF. DNA for the CDR3: TGTGCCAGCAGTGAAAGAACATCTGGCACTGAAGCTTTCTTT. The rearrangement links TRBV25-1 to TRBJ1-1; D remains ambiguous. Germline V CDR1 and CDR2: MGHDK, SYGVNS. This CDR3 has 14 amino acids. Deletions cut 2 bases from V and 4 bases from J, with 11 bases between.

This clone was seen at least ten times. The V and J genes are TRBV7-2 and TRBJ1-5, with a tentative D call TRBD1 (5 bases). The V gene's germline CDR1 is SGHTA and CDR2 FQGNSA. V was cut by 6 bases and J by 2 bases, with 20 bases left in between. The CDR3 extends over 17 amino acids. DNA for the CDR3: TGTGCCAGCAGTCCTTTCGGGGGGTCGATCGGCAATCAGCCCCAGCATTTT. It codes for CASSPFGGSIGNQPQHF.

Here the CDR3 DNA reads TGCGCCAGCAGCCAAGATTTTAAGGGGCGACCTTCCTCTGAATATAACTATGGCTACACCTTC. Its translation: CASSQDFKGRPSSEYNYGYTF. This rearrangement joins TRBV4-3 to TRBJ1-2; the D gene is possibly TRBD1 (5 bases). Germline CDR1 LGHNA, CDR2 YSLEER. The length of the CDR3 is 21 residues. The ends were cut back, 0 bases at V and 1 base at J, with 27 bases in the middle.

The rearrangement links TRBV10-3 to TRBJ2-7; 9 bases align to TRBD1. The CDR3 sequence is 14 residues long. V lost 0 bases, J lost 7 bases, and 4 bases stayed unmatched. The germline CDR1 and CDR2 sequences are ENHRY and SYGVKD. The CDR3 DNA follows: TGTGCCATCAGTGAGTCCGGGACAGGGTATGAGCAGTACGTC. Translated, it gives CAISESGTGYEQYV.

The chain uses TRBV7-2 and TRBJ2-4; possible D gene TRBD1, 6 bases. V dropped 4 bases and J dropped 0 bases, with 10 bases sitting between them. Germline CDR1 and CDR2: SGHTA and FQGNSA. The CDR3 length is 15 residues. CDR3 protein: CASSSDSLAKNIQYF. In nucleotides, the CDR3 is TGTGCCAGCAGCTCGGACAGCCTAGCCAAAAACATTCAGTACTTC. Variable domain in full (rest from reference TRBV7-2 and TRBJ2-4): GAGVSQSPSNKVTEKGKDVELRCDPISGHTALYWYRQSLGQGLEFLIYFQGNSAPDKSGLPSDRFSAERTGGSVSTLTIQRTQQEDSAVYLCASSSDSLAKNIQYFGAGTRLSVL.

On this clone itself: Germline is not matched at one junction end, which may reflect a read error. The CDR3 region is CASSFLAGGPQETQYF. CDR3 in DNA: TGTGCTAGCAGCTTCCTAGCGGGGGGACCGCAAGAGACCCAGTACTTC. The chain uses TRBV7-7 and TRBJ2-5; 11 nucleotides agree with TRBD2. Germline-derived CDR1 and CDR2 are SSHAT and FNYEAQ (reference sequence). This CDR3 contains 16 residues.